This T cell receptor beta chain stems from a study of read filtering for tumor transcriptome and immune sequencing. On the study more broadly: Revised staging placed eight or nine patients in R-ISS I, roughly 17 in II, 6 or 7 in III. RNA-seq yielded only 85 to 1273 TCR reads, IR-seq about 3.5 to 10.27 million. After DNase treatment, RNA was made into whole-transcriptome libraries. General study results and limits: RNA-seq captured clonotypes less deeply and reliably than IR-seq.

The library was built from roughly 400 ng RNA with molecular barcoded adaptors for alpha/delta and beta/gamma chains. MiXCR was run by TCRdb on the reads, yielding one entry per CDR3 protein. Of about 62,000 distinct CDR3 sequences detected, roughly 19% appear once; the ten largest clones hold around 9.9%. As concerns this clonotype: Its specificity is unknown.

V was pared by 2 bases and J by 1 base, with 11 bases between. The CDR3 covers 15 residues. Germline CDR1 reads MDHEN; CDR2 reads SYDVKM. Sequencing was done on a sample of a population of CD138-negative cells sorted from bone marrow. The V call is TRBV28, the J call TRBJ2-5; D uncertain. The receptor was derived from a donor over 35 with multiple myeloma. CDR3 sequence (DNA): TGTGCCAGCAGTTTAACAGTGGATATCCAAGAGACCCAGTACTTC. Residues: CASSLTVDIQETQYF.